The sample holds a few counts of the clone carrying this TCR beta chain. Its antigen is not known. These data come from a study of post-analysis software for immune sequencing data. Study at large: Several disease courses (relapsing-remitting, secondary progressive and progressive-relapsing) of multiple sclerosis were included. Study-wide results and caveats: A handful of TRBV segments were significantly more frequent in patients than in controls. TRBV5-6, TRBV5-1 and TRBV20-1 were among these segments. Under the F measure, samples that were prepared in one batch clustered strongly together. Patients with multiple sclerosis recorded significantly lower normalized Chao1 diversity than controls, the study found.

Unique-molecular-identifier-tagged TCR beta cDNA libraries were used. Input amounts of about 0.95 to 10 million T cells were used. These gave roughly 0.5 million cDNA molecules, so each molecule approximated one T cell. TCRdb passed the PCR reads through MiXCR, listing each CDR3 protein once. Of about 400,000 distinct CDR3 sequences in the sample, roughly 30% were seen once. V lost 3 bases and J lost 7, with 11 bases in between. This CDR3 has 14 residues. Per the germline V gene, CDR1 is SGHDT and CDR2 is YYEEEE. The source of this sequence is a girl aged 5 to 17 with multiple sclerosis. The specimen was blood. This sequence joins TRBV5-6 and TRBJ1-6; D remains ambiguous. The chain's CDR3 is CASSSERENSPLHF. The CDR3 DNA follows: TGTGCCAGCAGCTCCGAGAGGGAGAATTCACCCCTCCACTTT. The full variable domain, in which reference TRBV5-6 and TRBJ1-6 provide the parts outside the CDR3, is DAGVTQSPTHLIKTRGQQVTLRCSPKSGHDTVSWYQQALGQGPQFIFQYYEEEERQRGNFPDRFSGHQFPNYSSELNVNALLLGDSALYLCASSSERENSPLHFGNGTRLTVT.